The 28 T cell receptor beta chains in this list originate from one sample, sequenced in a study of blood T cells in healthy people across ages (dated by TCRdb to about 2015). Library creation used 5' RACE. Sequencing took place on an Illumina HiSeq 2500. The second PCR ran for roughly 7 to 12 cycles and used a J-beta primer mix along with a sample-barcoded 5' primer. TCRdb itself trimmed the public reads at Q25 with fastp, ran MiXCR and retained productive beta chains. Identical CDR3 proteins give one entry, which carries the most common genes and DNA. In all, the sample holds over 700,000 distinct CDR3 sequences, and 50% to 65% of those were seen once. Jointly, the top ten make up 40% to 50% of the sample. Input material: blood. The receptors stem from an elderly man in good health.

This clonotype showed up just a few times. This chain links TRBV29-1 with TRBJ2-1; D gene unclear. The CDR3 sequence is 14 residues long. In germline, CDR1 is SQVTM, CDR2 ANQGSEA. Trimming removed 4 bases from V and 12 bases from J, with 22 bases in between. The DNA for the CDR3 is TGCAGCGTTGGACCAGTTAATACAATGAGTGGGCAGTTCTTC. Amino acid sequence: CSVGPVNTMSGQFF.

This chain connects TRBV7-2 to TRBJ1-4; 8 nucleotides line up with TRBD1. V dropped 1 base and J dropped 5; count of bases not matched to a gene: 9. The CDR3 contains 17 residues. Germline V gene lookup returns CDR1 SGHTA and CDR2 FQGNSA. The CDR3 reads CASSLGRGRKRNEKLFF. As DNA, the CDR3 is TGTGCCAGCAGCTTAGGCAGGGGGCGCAAGCGAAATGAAAAACTGTTTTTT.

This clonotype occurred once. The chain links TRBV21-1 to TRBJ1-2; the listed D gene, TRBD1, was not tested against the DNA. TRBV21-1 is noted as a pseudogene. The CDR3 runs to 15 residues. CDR3 region: CASSTWQGTYYGYTF. The CDR3 DNA follows: TGTGCCAGCAGCACTTGGCAGGGGACCTACTATGGCTACACCTTC.

The chain links TRBV20-1 to TRBJ2-3; 8 nucleotides agree with TRBD2. The trim removed 1 base at V and 1 base at J, leaving 1 base unmatched. The CDR3 consists of 14 residues. Per the germline V gene, CDR1 is DFQATT and CDR2 is SNEGSKA (reference sequence). CDR3 sequence: CSARAGGGTDTQYF. The CDR3 DNA reads TGCAGTGCTAGAGCGGGGGGGGGCACAGATACGCAGTATTTT.

V and J are TRBV6-1 and TRBJ2-1; D is possibly TRBD2 (6 bases). V lost 6 bases to trimming and J lost 9 bases, with 18 bases between them. This CDR3 has 14 amino acids. The germline V gene encodes CDR1 MNHNS and CDR2 SASEGT. The CDR3 DNA is TGTGCCAGCAGCGAAACGGGGGTGTGGGGTGAGCAGTTCTTC. Encoded protein: CASSETGVWGEQFF.

The count of this clonotype is one. Mismatch with germline at one junction end may stem from a read error. The chain uses TRBV6-6 and TRBJ2-5; no firm D call. The CDR3 runs to 11 residues. Germline CDR1 is MNHNY and CDR2 is SVGAGI (reference sequence). This chain's CDR3 is CASSFEETRYF. In nucleotides, the CDR3 is TGTGCCAGCAGTTTCGAGGAGACCCGGTACTTC.

The chain carries TRBV18 and TRBJ2-5; TRBD2 aligns across 8 bases. Germline V gene data show CDR1 as KGHSH and CDR2 as LQKENI. V shed 0 bases and J 2 bases; nucleotides not matched to a gene: 2. The CDR3 runs 15 residues. The CDR3 coding sequence is TGTGCCAGCTCACCACCGATAGCGGGGCAAGAGACCCAGTACTTC. Its translation: CASSPPIAGQETQYF.

The chain has TRBV18 and TRBJ2-1; maybe TRBD2 (5 bases). Germline CDR1 KGHSH, CDR2 LQKENI. V gave up 5 bases and J gave up 12 bases, with 14 bases separating them. The CDR3 is 12 amino acids. Here the CDR3 reads CASSSGESGQFF. In DNA form, the CDR3 reads TGTGCCAGCTCATCCGGGGAATCTGGGCAGTTCTTC.

V is TRBV28 and J is TRBJ1-5, with D perhaps matching TRBD1 (5 bases). Germline values: CDR1 MDHEN, CDR2 SYDVKM. Trimming took 3 bases from V and 7 from J, leaving 10 bases between them. The CDR3 is 13 amino acids. The CDR3 DNA is TGTGCCAGCAGTTTGGACAACCACCAGCCCCAGCATTTT. It specifies CASSLDNHQPQHF.

Points on this clonotype: Mismatch with germline at one junction end may stem from a read error. This chain connects TRBV27 to TRBJ2-1; 8 bases fit TRBD2. The CDR3 runs to 17 residues. Germline V CDR1 and CDR2: MNHEY, SMNVEV (reference sequence). CDR3 protein: CASSFFAGGYSHNEQFF. CDR3 bases: TGTGCCAGCAGTTTCTTTGCGGGAGGCTACTCCCACAATGAGCAGTTCTTC.

This clonotype came up once. The CDR3 coding sequence is TGCGCCAGCAGCTTGCGGGACAGGGGTTTGGGGATTCCCCCCTACGAGCAGTACTTC. Protein product: CASSLRDRGLGIPPYEQYF. The chain combines TRBV5-1 with TRBJ2-7; 10 bases line up with TRBD1. Trimming at V came to 1 base and at J to 2 bases, leaving 15 bases not matched to a gene. Germline V gene sequence: CDR1 SGHRS, CDR2 YFSETQ. The CDR3 sequence is 19 residues long. The variable domain in full, completed from reference TRBV5-1 and TRBJ2-7, reads KAGVTQTPRYLIKTRGQQVTLSCSPISGHRSVSWYQQTPGQGLQFLFEYFSETQRNKGNFPGRFSGRQFSNSRSEMNVSTLELGDSALYLCASSLRDRGLGIPPYEQYFGPGTRLTVT.

The V and J genes are TRBV4-1 and TRBJ1-4; D is ambiguous. Trimming stripped 0 bases from V and 10 bases from J, with 15 bases between. Germline CDR1 reads MGHRA; CDR2 reads YSYEKL. The CDR3 contains 15 residues. In DNA, the CDR3 is TGCGCCAGCAGCCAAGATCGCTTGGCCATGGTAAAACTGTTTTTT. The encoded protein is CASSQDRLAMVKLFF.

The chain employs TRBV7-9 and TRBJ2-7; a possible D gene is TRBD1 (6 bases). The CDR3 runs 15 residues. Germline V CDR1 and CDR2: SEHNR, FQNEAQ (reference sequence). V dropped 5 bases and J dropped 7 bases, with 21 bases sitting between them. CDR3 protein: CASSPRDIPSDEQYF. The CDR3 nucleotides are TGTGCCAGCAGCCCAAGGGACATACCGTCGGATGAGCAGTACTTC. Full variable domain (outside the CDR3, taken from reference TRBV7-9 and TRBJ2-7): DTGVSQNPRHKITKRGQNVTFRCDPISEHNRLYWYRQTLGQGPEFLTYFQNEAQLEKSRLLSDRFSAERPKGSFSTLEIQRTEQGDSAMYLCASSPRDIPSDEQYFGPGTRLTVT.

The chain links TRBV6-5 to TRBJ2-5; D is perhaps TRBD1 (6 bases). The end of the DNA aligns better with TRBJ2-1, so the J call may be wrong. The CDR3 is 15 residues long. The germline V gene encodes CDR1 MNHEY and CDR2 SVGAGI. The CDR3 spells CASSTGQRLQETQFF. CDR3 sequence (DNA): TGTGCCAGCAGTACAGGACAGCGCCTCCAAGAGACCCAGTTCTTC.

In its sample, this clonotype was seen a few times. This chain links TRBV9 with TRBJ2-7; no reliable D call. Deletions cut 4 bases from V and 2 bases from J, with 16 bases between. The CDR3 extends over 15 amino acids. The germline V gene encodes CDR1 SGDLS and CDR2 YYNGEE. As DNA, the CDR3 is TGTGCCAGCAGCCCCCGGTCCGGGTCGACCTACGAGCAGTACTTC. Its protein product is CASSPRSGSTYEQYF.

This clonotype was picked up a small number of times. The V call is TRBV11-2, the J call TRBJ2-5, with TRBD1 identical over 8 bases. Germline CDR1 is SGHAT and CDR2 is FQNNGV. The CDR3 is 17 residues long. V shed 3 bases and J 1 base; nucleotides not matched to a gene: 10. The DNA of the CDR3 is TGTGCCAGCAGCTTCCCCCCCTGGGGACAGGCCCAAGAGACCCAGTACTTC. Its protein is CASSFPPWGQAQETQYF.

This clonotype was observed a handful of times. The chain is built from TRBV12-3 or TRBV12-4 and TRBJ1-2; TRBD1 matches at 8 bases. J lost 8 bases, V lost 3 bases, and 8 bases had no gene match. The CDR3 extends over 14 amino acids. CDR3 DNA: TGTGCCAGCAGTTTGGGGCAGGGGGCGCCGGGCTACACCTTC. Translation: CASSLGQGAPGYTF.

This chain joins TRBV29-1 and TRBJ2-7, with D perhaps TRBD1 or TRBD2 (5 bases each). Trimming pared 4 bases from V and 0 bases from J, leaving 10 bases between. Per the germline V gene, CDR1 is SQVTM and CDR2 is ANQGSEA. This CDR3 region has 13 residues. CDR3: CSVGRGTSYEQYF. The CDR3 coding sequence is TGCAGCGTTGGTCGAGGGACCTCCTACGAGCAGTACTTC.

The chain carries TRBV29-1 and TRBJ2-7, with a possible D match to TRBD2 (6 bases). The J call is doubtful: the DNA matches TRBJ2-5 better. Per germline, CDR1 SQVTM and CDR2 ANQGSEA. There are 13 residues in the CDR3. The CDR3 sequence: CSVAESGGGTQYF. In nucleotides, the CDR3 is TGCAGCGTTGCGGAAAGTGGGGGAGGGACCCAGTACTTC.

This rearrangement joins TRBV4-1 to TRBJ2-1; D is unclear. The CDR3 extends over 14 amino acids. The V gene lost 0 bases and the J gene lost 4 bases, with 7 bases spanning the gap. Germline V gene data show CDR1 as MGHRA and CDR2 as YSYEKL. The CDR3 region is CASSQEGGYNEQFF. CDR3 DNA sequence: TGCGCCAGCAGCCAAGAGGGCGGTTACAATGAGCAGTTCTTC.

The genes are TRBV24-1 and TRBJ1-5, with no clear D. V lost 3 bases and J lost 7, with 12 bases in between. The CDR3 has 14 amino acids. Germline V CDR1 and CDR2: KGHDR, SFDVKD. The CDR3 protein is CATSDPGGVQPQHF. In nucleotides, the CDR3 is TGTGCCACCAGTGATCCAGGTGGGGTCCAGCCCCAGCATTTT.

The chain uses TRBV25-1 and TRBJ2-2, with 12 positions matching TRBD2. The V and J ends lost 1 base and 3 bases, in that order; junction bases with no gene match: 3. Germline CDR1 reads MGHDK; CDR2 reads SYGVNS. The CDR3 is made up of 17 amino acids. Written as DNA, the CDR3 is TGTGCCAGCAGTGAATTTTCTAGCGGGAGGGACACCGGGGAGCTGTTTTTT. Its protein is CASSEFSSGRDTGELFF.

The V gene is TRBV7-2, the J gene TRBJ1-6; the match to TRBD1 covers 8 bases. The V and J ends lost 2 bases and 10 bases, in that order; junction bases with no gene match: 7. Germline values: CDR1 SGHTA, CDR2 FQGNSA. This CDR3 is built from 15 residues. The CDR3 nucleotides read TGTGCCAGCAGCTTACCCCAGGGGGCCGGGTCACCCCTCCACTTT. This sequence encodes CASSLPQGAGSPLHF.

This chain uses TRBV12-3 or TRBV12-4 with TRBJ1-5; possible D gene TRBD1, 5 bases. This CDR3 region has 14 residues. The V and J ends lost 2 bases and 7 bases respectively, with 12 bases between them. CDR3 sequence reads: CASSLLGGNQPQHF. For the CDR3, the DNA is TGTGCCAGCAGTTTACTTGGGGGGAACCAGCCCCAGCATTTT.

The chain carries TRBV6-6 and TRBJ2-1; 15 bases map to TRBD2. Trimming at V came to 6 bases and at J to 4 bases, leaving 7 bases not matched to a gene. CDR1 MNHNY and CDR2 SVGAGI come from the germline V gene (reference sequence). The CDR3 is made up of 17 amino acids. The CDR3 DNA follows: TGTGCCAGCAGCCCTGGACTAGCGGGAGGGCCATACAATGAGCAGTTCTTC. Translation: CASSPGLAGGPYNEQFF.

The chain couples TRBV7-3 to TRBJ2-3; 8 bases map to TRBD1. Trimming removed 5 bases from V and 4 bases from J; junction bases left unmatched: 11. Germline V gives CDR1 SGHTA, CDR2 FQGTGA. This CDR3 is 16 amino acids long. The CDR3 bases are TGTGCCAGCAGCCTTCAGGGGGCGGGAACCTCAGATACGCAGTATTTT. It is translated as CASSLQGAGTSDTQYF.

The rearrangement uses TRBV20-1 and TRBJ2-5, with D perhaps given as TRBD1 or TRBD2 (5 bases each). There are 12 residues in the CDR3. The V and J ends lost 5 bases and 3 bases respectively, with 10 bases between them. The germline gives CDR1 DFQATT, CDR2 SNEGSKA (reference sequence). CDR3 protein: CSAPGQKETQYF. The CDR3 DNA follows: TGCAGTGCTCCGGGGCAAAAAGAGACCCAGTACTTC.

This clonotype was detected a few times. V and J are TRBV20-1 and TRBJ1-1; possible D gene TRBD1, 5 bases. This CDR3 has 14 residues. CDR1 is DFQATT and CDR2 is SNEGSKA in the germline V gene (reference sequence). V was trimmed by 7 bases and J by 6 bases, leaving 21 bases between them. This CDR3 reads CSVSGADSEAEAFF. The CDR3 DNA follows: TGCAGTGTCTCCGGGGCGGACTCGGAGGCTGAAGCTTTCTTT.